A selection of T cell receptor beta chains follows, all from one sample in a study of beta chain features in type 1 diabetes. The method was immunoSEQ multiplex PCR; TCRdb's version includes in-frame clones alone and lacks a portion of them. The sample lists under 200,000 clones, approximately 10% seen once, with roughly 0.45% in the top ten. Source material: central memory CD4+ T cells from blood. Source of these receptors: a man aged 25-40 years with type 1 diabetes. The CDR3 runs from the conserved cysteine through the conserved F or W. Fields, in order: CDR3 protein, CDR3 DNA, D gene, V gene, CDR3 length, J gene, clone size. A D gene is named only where the DNA matches it firmly. Size is omitted from some rows. Given values are once, few, many or a class for expanded clones.

CDR3aa: CASGRDSGNQPQHF
CDR3nt: TGTGCCAGCGGGCGGGATTCGGGCAATCAGCCCCAGCATTTT
d_gene: NA
v_gene: TRBV7-3
len: 14
j_gene: TRBJ1-5
abundance: few

CDR3aa: CASSRDRGSNIQYF
CDR3nt: TGTGCCAGCAGTAGAGACAGGGGGAGCAACATTCAGTACTTC
d_gene: TRBD1
v_gene: TRBV27
len: 14
j_gene: TRBJ2-4
abundance: NA

CDR3aa: CASSLVPDRVGRETQYF
CDR3nt: TGTGCCAGCAGCTTAGTACCAGACAGGGTGGGCAGAGAGACCCAGTACTTC
d_gene: TRBD1
v_gene: TRBV7-9
len: 17
j_gene: TRBJ2-5
abundance: NA

CDR3aa: CASSFRRNAGYLETQYF
CDR3nt: TGTGCCAGCAGTTTTCGGCGAAACGCAGGGTATTTAGAGACCCAGTACTTC
d_gene: NA
v_gene: TRBV27
len: 17
j_gene: TRBJ2-5
abundance: NA

CDR3aa: CASSYSGQGVYPQYF
CDR3nt: TGTGCCAGCAGTTACTCAGGCCAGGGGGTATACCCGCAGTACTTC
d_gene: TRBD1
v_gene: TRBV6-5
len: 15
j_gene: TRBJ2-7
abundance: NA

CDR3aa: CASSSGWRSNQPQHF
CDR3nt: TGTGCCAGTAGTTCCGGGTGGCGGAGCAATCAGCCCCAGCATTTT
d_gene: NA
v_gene: TRBV19
len: 15
j_gene: TRBJ1-5
abundance: few

CDR3aa: CASSQDRFQPQHF
CDR3nt: TGTGCCAGCAGCCAAGACCGGTTTCAGCCCCAGCATTTT
d_gene: NA
v_gene: TRBV4-2
len: 13
j_gene: TRBJ1-5
abundance: few

CDR3aa: CASSLGQGSNEQFF
CDR3nt: TGTGCCAGCAGCTTAGGGCAGGGCTCCAATGAGCAGTTCTTC
d_gene: NA
v_gene: TRBV7-2
len: 14
j_gene: TRBJ2-1
abundance: NA

CDR3aa: CASSEAPGTSGYEQYF
CDR3nt: TGTGCCAGCAGTGAAGCCCCCGGGACTAGCGGCTACGAGCAGTACTTC
d_gene: TRBD2
v_gene: TRBV2
len: 16
j_gene: TRBJ2-7
abundance: NA

CDR3aa: CAISRAGSGYEQYF
CDR3nt: TGTGCCATCAGTCGCGCTGGTTCAGGATACGAGCAGTACTTC
d_gene: NA
v_gene: TRBV10-3
len: 14
j_gene: TRBJ2-7
abundance: few